The 4 T cell receptor beta chains in this list originate from one sample, sequenced in a study of shared clonotypes between healthy human individuals. Only in-frame clones appear in the TCRdb table, and some are missing; sequencing was by immunoSEQ multiplex PCR. Of approximately 1.5 million clones in the sample, 98% were seen once. Sequencing input: naive CD4+ T cells sorted from blood. Described subset: CD45RA+ positively selected. All receptors derive from a man between 25 and 39 years old in good health.

The chain carries TRBV10-1 and TRBJ2-1; TRBD1 matches 9 bases. With 3 bases clipped from V and 7 bases from J, the junction kept 7 bases outside the gene matches. The CDR3 has 15 residues. CDR1 WNHNN and CDR2 SYGVQD come from the germline V gene (reference sequence). This CDR3 is CASSEPGQGTNEQFF. The CDR3 DNA is TGCGCCAGCAGTGAACCGGGACAGGGCACTAATGAGCAGTTCTTC.

The rearrangement uses TRBV13 and TRBJ1-1; no clear D. The CDR3 totals 13 residues. Looked up from germline, CDR1 is PRHDT and CDR2 is FYEKMQ (reference sequence). V shed 2 bases and J shed 3 bases, with 7 bases lying between them. The CDR3 nucleotides are TGTGCCAGCAGCTTAAAACGACACACTGAAGCTTTCTTT. Its protein is CASSLKRHTEAFF.

This chain joins TRBV5-1 and TRBJ2-1; D may be TRBD2 (5 bases). The CDR3 covers 15 residues. In germline, CDR1 is SGHRS, CDR2 YFSETQ. V was trimmed by 6 bases and J by 8 bases, leaving 21 bases between them. In DNA form, the CDR3 reads TGCGCCAGCAAGGCCGGGGTCAACCCGTCGGATGAGCAGTTCTTC. As protein: CASKAGVNPSDEQFF. The full variable domain, with the rest looked up from reference TRBV5-1 and TRBJ2-1, is KAGVTQTPRYLIKTRGQQVTLSCSPISGHRSVSWYQQTPGQGLQFLFEYFSETQRNKGNFPGRFSGRQFSNSRSEMNVSTLELGDSALYLCASKAGVNPSDEQFFGPGTRLTVL.

The chain links TRBV5-4 to TRBJ2-2, with D possibly TRBD2 on 6 matching bases. This CDR3 contains 16 residues. Germline V CDR1 and CDR2: SGHNT, YYREEE (reference sequence). The V end was cut by 4 bases, the J end by 6 bases, with 19 bases between. Here the CDR3 reads CASSGGGTGRAGELFF. In DNA form, the CDR3 reads TGTGCCAGCAGCGGAGGTGGGACTGGGCGTGCCGGGGAGCTGTTTTTT.